This T cell receptor (beta chain) is from a study of CD8 T cells in ankylosing spondylitis. The CDR3 covers 16 residues. The germline CDR1 and CDR2 sequences are SGHRS and YFSETQ. V lost 0 bases, J lost 10 bases, and 10 bases stayed unmatched. MiXCR was run by TCRdb on the 5' RACE reads, yielding one entry per CDR3 protein. The sample shows around 300,000 distinct CDR3 sequences, over 12% of them seen only once. The rearrangement links TRBV5-1 to TRBJ2-1, with 10 bases aligning to TRBD2. Specimen: blood, either unsorted or a sorted T cell fraction (not recorded which). The source of this sequence is a male donor with ankylosing spondylitis or in good health (not recorded which). The CDR3 spells CASSLAASGSRVEQFF. The CDR3 region has the DNA TGCGCCAGCAGCTTGGCGGCTAGCGGGAGTCGGGTGGAGCAGTTCTTC.